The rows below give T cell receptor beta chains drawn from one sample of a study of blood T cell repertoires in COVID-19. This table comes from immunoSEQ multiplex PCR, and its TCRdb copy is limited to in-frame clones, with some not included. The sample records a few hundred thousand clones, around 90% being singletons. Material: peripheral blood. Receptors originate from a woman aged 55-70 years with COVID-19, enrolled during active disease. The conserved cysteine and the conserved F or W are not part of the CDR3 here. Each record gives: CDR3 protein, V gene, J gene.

ASSDPGYVRQPQH	TRBV2	TRBJ1-5
ASSLDRGPDEKLF	TRBV7-2	TRBJ1-4
ASSLAIRAGVNSPLH	TRBV7-2	TRBJ1-6
ASSLWDSLRANYGYT	TRBV21-1	TRBJ1-2
ASRQQETQY	TRBV19	TRBJ2-5
ASSLGIPGQGALTEAF	TRBV7-2	TRBJ1-1
ASSPKAAGQETQY	TRBV5-4	TRBJ2-5
ASSVATGTGARYGYT	TRBV9	TRBJ1-2
ASSLSGTGINEQF	TRBV18	TRBJ2-1
ASSLDGTRNEAF	TRBV5-4	TRBJ1-1
ASSRDRGGGGYT	TRBV6-5	TRBJ1-2
ASSHSFGQGSNTEAF	TRBV4-2	TRBJ1-1
ASSVGRGRNEKLF	TRBV9	TRBJ1-4
ASSPPGVTYEQY	TRBV18	TRBJ2-7
SAPRGVRAF	TRBV20-1	TRBJ1-1
ASSLEQGIVRAEAF	TRBV5-4	TRBJ1-1
ASSQGSSHGYT	TRBV14	TRBJ1-2
ASSYYLGEYGYT	TRBV6-6	TRBJ1-2
ASGLGTGFETQY	TRBV12-5	TRBJ2-5
ASALGGNTEAF	TRBV12-5	TRBJ1-1
ASTGTGGGIQY	TRBV2	TRBJ2-4
ASGGNSIGNTIY	TRBV7-9	TRBJ1-3
ASSEFIDPGNTIY	TRBV3-1/TRBV3-2	TRBJ1-3
ASSLFAREAGLYGYT	TRBV27	TRBJ1-2
ASTPDRGGELF	TRBV3-1/TRBV3-2	TRBJ2-2
ASSPRGRGPANEKLF	TRBV18	TRBJ1-4
ASSYSRGLRGQGAHEQF	TRBV6-2/TRBV6-3	TRBJ2-1
SASLAGGRSMYEQF	TRBV20-1	TRBJ2-1
ASDQGSNQPQH	TRBV7-2	TRBJ1-5
ASSPWTGGEFATQY	TRBV7-9	TRBJ2-3
ASSVTGGNQPQH	TRBV19	TRBJ1-5
ASSLSRQVDYGYT	TRBV5-6	TRBJ1-2
ASSYGLRATDTQY	TRBV5-1	TRBJ2-3
ASSFSVPDTNEQY	TRBV27	TRBJ2-7
ASSTTGLKNTEAF	TRBV9	TRBJ1-1
ASSVLQGSGNTIY	TRBV9	TRBJ1-3
ASSTLGLALPYEQY	TRBV6-6	TRBJ2-7
ASSHRGWTEAF	TRBV12-3/TRBV12-4	TRBJ1-1
ASMGRWPNYEQY	TRBV19	TRBJ2-7
ASSPTGGYTEAF	TRBV18	TRBJ1-1
ASSLGGGKPGNTIY	TRBV5-1	TRBJ1-3
ASRRGGEGYYGYT	TRBV6-5	TRBJ1-2
ASSLAFDSRHNQPQH	TRBV7-2	TRBJ1-5
ASSPRPTGWDYNEQF	TRBV18	TRBJ2-1
ASNFGELNTEAF	TRBV5-1	TRBJ1-1
ASSFGQGVGWDYGYT	TRBV19	TRBJ1-2
ASSSTRDEAF	TRBV5-4	TRBJ1-1
ASSYSGDPYGYT	TRBV6-1	TRBJ1-2
ASSFQGQPYGYT	TRBV27	TRBJ1-2
ASSPGSGGYT	TRBV9	TRBJ1-2
ASSPDRSSGYT	TRBV18	TRBJ1-2
ASSAALAGQGNSPLH	TRBV9	TRBJ1-6
ASSQNAASGANVLT	TRBV4-3	TRBJ2-6